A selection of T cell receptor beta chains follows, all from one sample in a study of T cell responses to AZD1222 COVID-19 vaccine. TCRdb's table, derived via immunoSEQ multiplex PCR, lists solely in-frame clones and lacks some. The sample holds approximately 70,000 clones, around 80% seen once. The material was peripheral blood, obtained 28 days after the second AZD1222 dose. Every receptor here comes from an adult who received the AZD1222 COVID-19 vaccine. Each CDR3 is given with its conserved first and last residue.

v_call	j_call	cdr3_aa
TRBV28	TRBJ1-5	CASSLGDREIQPQHF
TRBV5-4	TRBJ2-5	CASSLRGTGSIVETQYF
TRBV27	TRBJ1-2	CASRRVGTLYGYTF
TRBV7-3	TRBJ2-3	CASSTGGTDTQYF
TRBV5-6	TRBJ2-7	CASSLVTAIHEQYF
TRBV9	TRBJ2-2	CASSATSGLVGELFF
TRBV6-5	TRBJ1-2	CASSAGGYTF
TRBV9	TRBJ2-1	CASSASLTGVDEQFF
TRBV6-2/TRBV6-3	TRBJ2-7	CASSYPPYYEQYF
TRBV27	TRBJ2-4	CASSPRISGGLAKNIQYF
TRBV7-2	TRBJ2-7	CASSSLRGGKYEQYF
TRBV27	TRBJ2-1	CASSFIRGLLAGGNEQFF
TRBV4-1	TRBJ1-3	CASSQSVVSGNTIYF